The 29 T cell receptor beta chains presented below share a single source sample, sequenced in a study of T cell responses to AZD1222 COVID-19 vaccine (dated by TCRdb to about 2021). Library method: the immunoSEQ multiplex PCR assay. The table was pulled from immuneACCESS by TCRdb, which kept in-frame rearrangements only. Such tables lose some clones; where checked, under half of the loss comes from unresolved V genes, and the rest has no known cause. Here the sample has around 270,000 clones; about 94% occur a single time. 0.5% to 0.7% of the sample is held by the ten biggest clonotypes. Taken with the paper, the label for time point translates to: about 28 days (+/-7) after the second vaccine dose. Sequencing was performed on peripheral blood, taken 28 days after the second AZD1222 dose. The source is an adult who received the AZD1222 COVID-19 vaccine.

The chain recombines TRBV6-4 with TRBJ2-3; D is unclear. The germline gives CDR1 MRHNA, CDR2 SNTAGT. V lost 7 bases and J 6 bases, leaving 5 bases between the germline ends. The CDR3 is 10 residues long. This CDR3 reads CASTRDTQYF. CDR3 DNA: TGTGCCAGCACCCGCGATACGCAGTATTTT.

This chain uses TRBV27 with TRBJ1-2; TRBD1 matches 7 bases. The V segment lost 1 base and the J segment 8 bases; nucleotides outside the gene matches: 4. In germline, CDR1 is MNHEY, CDR2 SMNVEV (reference sequence). CDR3 length: 13 residues. The DNA of the CDR3 is TGTGCCAGCAGTTTATGGGCAGGGGGAGGCTACACCTTC. Translated: CASSLWAGGGYTF.

The rearrangement joins TRBV5-1 to TRBJ2-7; TRBD2 matches 10 bases. With V trimmed by 4 bases and J by 2 bases, 9 bases remained unmatched. The germline CDR1 and CDR2 sequences are SGHRS and YFSETQ. The CDR3 is 16 amino acids. The CDR3 loop reads CASSLFPLAGAYEQYF. In nucleotides, the CDR3 is TGCGCCAGCAGCCTCTTCCCCCTAGCGGGGGCCTACGAGCAGTACTTC.

V and J are TRBV6-5 and TRBJ1-3; tentative D call: TRBD1 (5 bases). The CDR3 runs to 16 residues. Trimming removed 0 bases at V and 3 bases at J, with 12 bases between. Per germline, CDR1 MNHEY and CDR2 SVGAGI. DNA for the CDR3: TGTGCCAGCAGTTACTCGTGGGGCGCAGGTGGAAACACCATATATTTT. As protein: CASSYSWGAGGNTIYF.

The chain carries TRBV2 and TRBJ2-2; D remains ambiguous. Trimming took 4 bases from V and 0 from J, leaving 3 bases between them. CDR1 is SNHLY and CDR2 is FYNNEI in the germline V gene. The CDR3 spans 13 residues. CDR3 region: CASSVSNTGELFF. The CDR3 DNA reads TGTGCCAGCAGTGTGTCGAACACCGGGGAGCTGTTTTTT.

The J gene is TRBJ1-4, the V gene TRBV9; D gene unclear. CDR1 is SGDLS and CDR2 is YYNGEE in the germline V gene. The CDR3 has 14 residues. The ends were cut back, 4 bases at V and 3 bases at J, with 10 bases in the middle. The CDR3 DNA is TGTGCCAGCAGCCCCGGAGGGTCTAATGAAAAACTGTTTTTT. This gives the protein CASSPGGSNEKLFF.

This chain connects TRBV5-4 to TRBJ1-6, with 7 bases fitting TRBD1. Germline V gene sequence: CDR1 SGHNT, CDR2 YYREEE (reference sequence). There are 13 residues in the CDR3. V was pared by 6 bases and J by 5 bases, with 2 bases of the junction left unmatched. This chain's CDR3 is CASKGQNNSPLHF. The CDR3 nucleotides are TGTGCCAGCAAGGGACAGAATAATTCACCCCTCCACTTT. Based on the CDR3 plus reference TRBV5-4 and TRBJ1-6, the full variable domain is ETGVTQSPTHLIKTRGQQVTLRCSSQSGHNTVSWYQQALGQGPQFIFQYYREEENGRGNFPPRFSGLQFPNYSSELNVNALELDDSALYLCASKGQNNSPLHFGNGTRLTVT.

This clone showed up just once. This chain joins TRBV5-3 and TRBJ2-5; 8 bases match TRBD2. TRBV5-3 is labeled an ORF, and its function is uncertain. The V segment lost 5 bases and the J segment 0 bases; nucleotides outside the gene matches: 9. The CDR3 sequence is 16 residues long. CDR3 residues: CARRFDGSGDQETQYF. The CDR3, as DNA: TGTGCCAGAAGATTTGATGGTAGCGGGGACCAAGAGACCCAGTACTTC.

The chain couples TRBV4-1 to TRBJ2-5, with 12 bases identical to TRBD2. Trimming at V came to 6 bases and at J to 2 bases, leaving 7 bases not matched to a gene. The CDR3 loop spans 16 amino acids. Germline V lookup: CDR1 MGHRA, CDR2 YSYEKL. The chain's CDR3 is CASRASGGAEQETQYF. CDR3 DNA: TGCGCCAGCAGGGCTAGCGGGGGGGCCGAACAAGAGACCCAGTACTTC.

The chain combines TRBV28 with TRBJ2-2; no firm D call. Looked up from germline, CDR1 is MDHEN and CDR2 is SYDVKM. The length of the CDR3 is 13 residues. Deletions cut 1 base from V and 7 bases from J, with 7 bases between. CDR3 region: CASSLYGFGELFF. CDR3 coding DNA: TGTGCCAGCAGTTTATACGGCTTCGGGGAGCTGTTTTTT. Together with reference TRBV28 and TRBJ2-2, the CDR3 gives the full variable domain: DVKVTQSSRYLVKRTGEKVFLECVQDMDHENMFWYRQDPGLGLRLIYFSYDVKMKEKGDIPEGYSVSREKKERFSLILESASTNQTSMYLCASSLYGFGELFFGEGSRLTVL.

The J gene is TRBJ2-7, the V gene TRBV27; unclear D gene. Trimming cost V 0 bases and J 2 bases, with 11 bases left between them. From germline, CDR1 is MNHEY and CDR2 SMNVEV (reference sequence). The CDR3 consists of 15 residues. CDR3 amino acids: CASSLSAYNPYEQYF. For the CDR3, the DNA is TGTGCCAGCAGTTTATCTGCTTACAACCCCTACGAGCAGTACTTC.

This clone occurred once. This chain joins TRBV12-3 or TRBV12-4 and TRBJ2-7; D not resolved. V gave up 5 bases and J gave up 4 bases, with 12 bases separating them. The length of the CDR3 is 13 residues. The CDR3 coding sequence is TGTGCCAGCAGTCCATTAGTGAGGTACGAGCAGTACTTC. It specifies CASSPLVRYEQYF.

This rearrangement joins TRBV5-1 to TRBJ1-1; D not certain. CDR1 is SGHRS, CDR2 YFSETQ, per germline. The CDR3 totals 14 residues. The V gene lost 4 bases and the J gene lost 1 base, with 11 bases spanning the gap. The CDR3 loop is CASSTLTRNTEAFF. The CDR3 DNA follows: TGCGCCAGCAGCACGCTCACCAGGAACACTGAAGCTTTCTTT.

This clone has a handful of counts. V usage is TRBV28 and J usage is TRBJ1-2, with D uncertain. Germline V gives CDR1 MDHEN, CDR2 SYDVKM. The CDR3 is 11 residues long. V lost 4 bases and J lost 3, with 3 bases in between. The CDR3 DNA reads as TGTGCCAGCAGTTCGGACTATGGCTACACCTTC. This translates into CASSSDYGYTF.

In this sample, this clone turned up a few times. This chain uses TRBV10-2 with TRBJ2-7, with D perhaps given as TRBD1 or TRBD2 (6 bases each). Deletions cut 6 bases from V and 2 bases from J, with 8 bases between. This CDR3 has 12 residues. The germline V gene encodes CDR1 WSHSY and CDR2 SAAADI. CDR3 nucleotides: TGCGCCAGCAGGAGGGGGGCCTACGAGCAGTACTTC. It is translated as CASRRGAYEQYF.

V is TRBV2 and J is TRBJ2-3; D may be TRBD2 (5 bases). The CDR3 is made up of 11 amino acids. CDR1 is SNHLY, CDR2 FYNNEI, per germline. With 4 bases removed from V and 10 bases from J, the gap between germline ends came to 9 bases. The CDR3 nucleotides are TGTGCCAGCAGTGGAGGGCCCTCGCAGTATTTT. This sequence encodes CASSGGPSQYF. The full variable domain, rest sourced from reference TRBV2 and TRBJ2-3, is EPEVTQTPSHQVTQMGQEVILRCVPISNHLYFYWYRQILGQKVEFLVSFYNNEISEKSEIFDDQFSVERPDGSNFTLKIRSTKLEDSAMYFCASSGGPSQYFGPGTRLTVL.

V gene TRBV5-1 combines with J gene TRBJ2-3; D possibly corresponds to TRBD1 (6 bases). The CDR3 is 15 amino acids. From germline, CDR1 is SGHRS and CDR2 YFSETQ. V was shortened by 7 bases and J by 3 bases, with 18 bases between the two germline ends. The DNA for the CDR3 is TGCGCCAGCGATCCAGGGGCCCATGCGACAGATACGCAGTATTTT. Its protein is CASDPGAHATDTQYF.

The gene calls are TRBV2 and TRBJ1-2; 7 nucleotides line up with TRBD1. The germline V gene has CDR1 SNHLY and CDR2 FYNNEI. V trimming: 8 bases; J trimming: 6 bases; junction bases outside the gene matches: 9. This CDR3 comprises 13 residues. CDR3 loop: CASLQGQHDGYTF. The DNA of the CDR3 is TGTGCCAGCCTGCAGGGACAGCATGATGGCTACACCTTC.

This chain joins TRBV3-1 (or the pseudogene TRBV3-2) and TRBJ1-2, with TRBD1 as a possible D gene (6 bases). CDR3 length equals 16 residues. Germline V gene sequence: CDR1 LGHDT, CDR2 YNNKEL (reference sequence). The germline V and J ends were trimmed by 0 bases and 6 bases, with 17 bases remaining between them. CDR3 region: CASSQDGAGAYDGYTF. The CDR3 DNA follows: TGTGCCAGCAGCCAAGACGGAGCAGGGGCGTATGATGGCTACACCTTC.

The gene calls are TRBV7-3 and TRBJ2-2; 7 positions agree with TRBD2. V dropped 1 base and J dropped 3; count of bases not matched to a gene: 2. Germline CDR1 and CDR2: SGHTA and FQGTGA. This CDR3 spans 15 amino acids. CDR3 protein: CASSLKGGDTGELFF. CDR3 coding DNA: TGTGCCAGCAGCTTAAAGGGAGGGGACACCGGGGAGCTGTTTTTT. Looking up the rest from reference TRBV7-3 and TRBJ2-2 gives the full variable domain: GAGVSQTPSNKVTEKGKYVELRCDPISGHTALYWYRQSLGQGPEFLIYFQGTGAADDSGLPNDRFFAVRPEGSVSTLKIQRTERGDSAVYLCASSLKGGDTGELFFGEGSRLTVL.

The J gene is TRBJ1-6, the V gene TRBV5-4; the D gene is possibly TRBD1 (5 bases). CDR3 length: 16 residues. From germline, CDR1 is SGHNT and CDR2 YYREEE (reference sequence). Trimming stripped 4 bases from V and 9 bases from J, with 20 bases between. This chain's CDR3 is CASSRAAMGTGSPLHF. DNA for the CDR3: TGTGCCAGCAGCCGAGCGGCCATGGGGACGGGTTCACCCCTCCACTTT.

This clone was detected only once. This chain connects TRBV27 to TRBJ2-3, with D perhaps TRBD2 (6 bases). The germline CDR1 and CDR2 sequences are MNHEY and SMNVEV (reference sequence). The CDR3 sequence is 13 residues long. V was trimmed by 6 bases and J by 2 bases, leaving 9 bases between them. The CDR3 loop reads CASSGTYTDTQYF. The DNA of the CDR3 is TGTGCCAGCAGCGGGACTTACACAGATACGCAGTATTTT.

This chain connects TRBV5-4 to TRBJ2-7, with 9 nucleotides matching TRBD2. The germline CDR1 and CDR2 sequences are SGHNT and YYREEE (reference sequence). The CDR3 loop spans 14 amino acids. V shed 8 bases and J 2 bases; nucleotides not matched to a gene: 8. The CDR3 loop is CASSIAGVPYEQYF. CDR3 DNA: TGTGCCAGTTCTATAGCGGGGGTGCCCTACGAGCAGTACTTC.

The chain joins TRBV2 to TRBJ2-3; TRBD1 aligns across 9 bases. The V gene's germline CDR1 is SNHLY and CDR2 FYNNEI. Unmatched junction bases numbered 0, after V lost 4 bases and J lost 4 bases. The length of the CDR3 is 13 residues. The CDR3 sequence is CASSGQGADTQYF. CDR3 coding DNA: TGTGCCAGCAGTGGACAGGGGGCAGATACGCAGTATTTT.

This chain links TRBV19 with TRBJ1-5; D possibly corresponds to TRBD1 (5 bases). The germline V gene encodes CDR1 LNHDA and CDR2 SQIVND (reference sequence). The CDR3 length is 17 residues. V dropped 3 bases and J dropped 4 bases, with 19 bases sitting between them. The CDR3 bases are TGTGCCAGTAGTATTGGGCGGGACCATACAAGGAATCAGCCCCAGCATTTT. It encodes CASSIGRDHTRNQPQHF.

V and J are TRBV5-6 and TRBJ2-3; 8 nucleotides align to TRBD1. CDR1 and CDR2 from the germline V gene are SGHDT and YYEEEE. The J segment lost 8 bases and the V segment lost 1 base, leaving 9 bases of the junction unmatched. This CDR3 spans 15 amino acids. In DNA, the CDR3 is TGTGCCAGCAGCTTGACAGGGGGGCGGGTAGGTACGCAGTATTTT. This sequence encodes CASSLTGGRVGTQYF. The full variable domain, in which reference TRBV5-6 and TRBJ2-3 provide the parts outside the CDR3, is DAGVTQSPTHLIKTRGQQVTLRCSPKSGHDTVSWYQQALGQGPQFIFQYYEEEERQRGNFPDRFSGHQFPNYSSELNVNALLLGDSALYLCASSLTGGRVGTQYFGPGTRLTVL.

This clone occurred once. V usage is TRBV4-1 and J usage is TRBJ1-6; no clear D. This CDR3 has 13 residues. Per the germline V gene, CDR1 is MGHRA and CDR2 is YSYEKL. The V gene lost 8 bases and the J gene lost 8 bases, with 13 bases spanning the gap. CDR3 nucleotide sequence: TGCGCCAGCGGCCCCGTGGAATATTCACCCCTCCACTTT. This translates into CASGPVEYSPLHF.

V and J are TRBV28 and TRBJ2-7, with D possibly matching TRBD2 (6 bases). CDR1 and CDR2 from the germline V gene are MDHEN and SYDVKM. V shed 8 bases and J shed 0 bases, with 17 bases lying between them. The CDR3 length is 15 residues. CDR3 sequence: CASCPGVVDSYEQYF. CDR3 DNA: TGTGCCAGCTGCCCGGGGGTAGTTGACTCCTACGAGCAGTACTTC.

As regards this clone: At the DNA level, this CDR3 is encoded by other sequences in the same sample as well. The rearrangement joins TRBV28 to TRBJ2-2; D unclear. Germline V gene data show CDR1 as MDHEN and CDR2 as SYDVKM. The CDR3 has 12 residues. The V end was cut by 7 bases, the J end by 1 base, with 4 bases between. CDR3 in DNA: TGTGCCAGCACTAAGAACACCGGGGAGCTGTTTTTT. Translating it yields CASTKNTGELFF.